This entry features one T cell receptor beta chain sequence. Its cognate antigen has yet to be identified. This sample is part of a study of monozygotic twins with inflammatory bowel disease (dated by TCRdb to between 2018 and 2020). The study in broad terms: The full study comprised 28 monozygotic twin pairs: nine German pairs (four IBD-concordant, five IBD-discordant) and 19 IBD-discordant Danish pairs. The search for disease-associated traits relied mainly on comparing, within discordant pairs, IBD patients with their genetically identical healthy co-twins. Each individual had, on average, about 151 000 unique TCRalpha sequences and 181 000 unique TCRbeta sequences available for analysis. Study-wide conclusions, independent of this receptor: Differing immunosuppressive treatments among patients may have added background noise and inter-individual variability to the repertoires. Repertoire similarity did not differ between concordant and discordant twins, possibly due to limited statistical power. Compared with healthy twins, IBD patients shared fewer clonotypes with other individuals, and the difference was most pronounced in patients with signs of disease activity. TCRbeta repertoire diversity, by inverse Simpson index, was decreased in IBD patients compared with their healthy co-twins. Distinction between different T cell subtypes could not be achieved in the analysis. The results gave no support for a single strong signal or clonotype linked to IBD.

The library came from 5' RACE. Preparation of each TCR library used roughly 3,300 ng of total RNA. For each sample, cDNA was synthesized in eight separate reactions using SMARTScribe reverse transcriptase. During cDNA synthesis, template switching introduced unique molecular identifiers that contained a 6-nucleotide sample barcode. Two nested PCRs of approximately 16 and 9 cycles amplified the TCRalpha and TCRbeta cDNA, and bead purification followed each PCR. Before amplification, the cDNA was treated with uracil DNA-glycosylase and purified using the QIAquick PCR purification kit. The second PCR added Illumina TruSeq-compatible adapters along with sample-specific barcodes. Library quality and concentration were assessed using TapeStation and Qubit, and about 5 ng of each library was pooled. Pooled libraries were sequenced on an Illumina HiSeq2500 single-index Rapid Run with 2 x 100 bp reads and custom sequencing primers. The paper's data handling went like this. PCR and sequencing errors were corrected by UMI-based consensus assembly using MiGEC version 1.2.6. V(D)J alignment, clonotype assembly and CDR3 extraction were performed with MiXCR version 2.1.1. To normalise gene usage, clonotype sharing and MAIT/NKT TCR abundance, the analysis used the top 1000, 10 000 and 20 000 clonotypes per sample. Diversity was computed as the inverse Simpson index with the vegan R package after downsampling to 27 000 UMIs. Paired Mann-Whitney U tests on discordant twin pairs were used, with Benjamini-Hochberg multiple-testing correction. TCRdb reprocessed the sequencing reads and holds a single record per CDR3 protein sequence, with no DNA. The V and J calls here are based on TCRdb, not the publication. The data table for this sample lists approximately 380,000 distinct CDR3 sequences. Of the sample, 2.5% to 3% falls within the top ten clones.

There are 18 amino acids in the CDR3, from cysteine to phenylalanine inclusive. The nucleotide record is missing. Sequences MGHDK (CDR1) and SYGVNS (CDR2) are obtained from the germline V gene. From each donor, an approximately 2.5 ml peripheral blood sample was drawn into PAXgene tubes and stored at -80 degrees C. Total RNA was isolated from whole blood with the PAXgene blood miRNA kit on an automated QIAcube, without T cell sorting. Peripheral blood from monozygotic twin pairs who were concordant or discordant for inflammatory bowel disease underwent deep TCRalpha and TCRbeta repertoire profiling using unique molecular barcoding. Smoking habits were recorded for all twin pairs, and each individual was classified as a current, former or never smoker.

The chain is assembled from TRBV25-1 and TRBJ2-5; the D call from TCRdb, TRBD1, cannot be confirmed without DNA. The sample consisted of blood. The TCR comes from a human donor with ulcerative colitis or Crohn's disease, or a healthy co-twin of an affected twin (not recorded which). CDR3 sequence: CASSETIEGGQGGETQYF.